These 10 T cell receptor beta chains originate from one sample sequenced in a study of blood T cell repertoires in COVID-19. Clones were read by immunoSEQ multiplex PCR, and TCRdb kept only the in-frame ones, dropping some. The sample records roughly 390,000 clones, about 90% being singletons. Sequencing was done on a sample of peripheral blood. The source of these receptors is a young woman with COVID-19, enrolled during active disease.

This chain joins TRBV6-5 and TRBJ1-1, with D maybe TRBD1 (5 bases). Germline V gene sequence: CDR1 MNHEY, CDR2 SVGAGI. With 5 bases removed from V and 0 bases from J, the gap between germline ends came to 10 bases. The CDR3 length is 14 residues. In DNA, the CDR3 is TGTGCCAGCAGTCTCAGGGTTATGAACACTGAAGCTTTCTTT. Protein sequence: CASSLRVMNTEAFF.

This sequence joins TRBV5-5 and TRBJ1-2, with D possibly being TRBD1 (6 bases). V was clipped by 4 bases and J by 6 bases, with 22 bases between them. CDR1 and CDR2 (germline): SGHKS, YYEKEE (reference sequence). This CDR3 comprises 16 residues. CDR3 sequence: CASSLAVHEQGHGYTF. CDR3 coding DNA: TGTGCCAGCAGCCTCGCGGTCCACGAACAGGGTCATGGCTACACCTTC.

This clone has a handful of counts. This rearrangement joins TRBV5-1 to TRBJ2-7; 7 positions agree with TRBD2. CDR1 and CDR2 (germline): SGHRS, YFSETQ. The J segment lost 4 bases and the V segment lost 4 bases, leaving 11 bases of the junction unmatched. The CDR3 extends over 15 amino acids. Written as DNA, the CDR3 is TGCGCCAGCAGCATCGGGGCTAGCGGACAATACGAGCAGTACTTC. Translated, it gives CASSIGASGQYEQYF.

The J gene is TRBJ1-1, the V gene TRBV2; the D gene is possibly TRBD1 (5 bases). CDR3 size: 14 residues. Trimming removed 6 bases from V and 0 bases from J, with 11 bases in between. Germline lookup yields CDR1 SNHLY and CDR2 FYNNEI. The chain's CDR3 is CASSKGRLNTEAFF. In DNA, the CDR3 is TGTGCCAGCAGCAAGGGGCGTTTGAACACTGAAGCTTTCTTT.

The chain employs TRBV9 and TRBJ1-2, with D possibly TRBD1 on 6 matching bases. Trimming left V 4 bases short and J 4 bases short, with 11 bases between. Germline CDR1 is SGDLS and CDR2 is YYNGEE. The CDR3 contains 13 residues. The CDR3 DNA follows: TGTGCCAGCAGCCCTGTGGGGGCCTATGGCTACACCTTC. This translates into CASSPVGAYGYTF.

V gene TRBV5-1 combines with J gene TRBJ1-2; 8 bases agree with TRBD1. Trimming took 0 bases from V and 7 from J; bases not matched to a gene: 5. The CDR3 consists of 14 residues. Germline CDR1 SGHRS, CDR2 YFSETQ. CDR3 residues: CASSLGQGPVGYTF. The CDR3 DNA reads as TGCGCCAGCAGCTTGGGACAGGGGCCGGTTGGCTACACCTTC. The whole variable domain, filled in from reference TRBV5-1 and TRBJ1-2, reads KAGVTQTPRYLIKTRGQQVTLSCSPISGHRSVSWYQQTPGQGLQFLFEYFSETQRNKGNFPGRFSGRQFSNSRSEMNVSTLELGDSALYLCASSLGQGPVGYTFGSGTRLTVV.

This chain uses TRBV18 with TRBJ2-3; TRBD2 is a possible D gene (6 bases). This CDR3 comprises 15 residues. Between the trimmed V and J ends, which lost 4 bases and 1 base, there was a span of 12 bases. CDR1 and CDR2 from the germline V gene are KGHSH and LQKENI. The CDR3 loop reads CASSLGTPGTDTQYF. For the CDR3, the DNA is TGTGCCAGCTCACTGGGGACTCCTGGCACAGATACGCAGTATTTT.

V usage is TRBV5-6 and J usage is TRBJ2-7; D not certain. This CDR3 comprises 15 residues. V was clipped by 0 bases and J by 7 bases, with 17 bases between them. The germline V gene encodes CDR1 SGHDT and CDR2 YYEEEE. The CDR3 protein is CASSLVPSRETEQYF. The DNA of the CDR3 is TGTGCCAGCAGCTTGGTGCCCTCTCGTGAAACAGAGCAGTACTTC.

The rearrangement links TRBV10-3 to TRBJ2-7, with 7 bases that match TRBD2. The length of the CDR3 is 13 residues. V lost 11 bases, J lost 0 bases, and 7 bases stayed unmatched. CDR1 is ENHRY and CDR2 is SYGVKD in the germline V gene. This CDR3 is CAGRDPSSYEQYF. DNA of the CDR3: TGTGCCGGGAGGGACCCGAGCTCCTACGAGCAGTACTTC.

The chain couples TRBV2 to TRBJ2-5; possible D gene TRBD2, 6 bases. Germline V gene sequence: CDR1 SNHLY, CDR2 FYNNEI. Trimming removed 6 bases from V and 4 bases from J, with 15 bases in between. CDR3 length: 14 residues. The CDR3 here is CASRPDSRGETQYF. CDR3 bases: TGTGCCAGCAGACCAGACTCGCGGGGAGAGACCCAGTACTTC.